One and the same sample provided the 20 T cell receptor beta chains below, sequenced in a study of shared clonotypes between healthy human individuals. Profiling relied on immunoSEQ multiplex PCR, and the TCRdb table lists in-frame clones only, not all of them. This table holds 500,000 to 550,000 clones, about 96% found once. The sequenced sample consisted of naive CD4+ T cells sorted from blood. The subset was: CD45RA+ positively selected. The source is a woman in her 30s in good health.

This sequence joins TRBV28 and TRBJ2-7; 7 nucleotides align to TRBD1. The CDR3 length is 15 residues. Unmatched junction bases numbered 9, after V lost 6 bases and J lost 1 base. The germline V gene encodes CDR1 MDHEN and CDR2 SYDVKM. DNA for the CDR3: TGTGCCAGCAGCCAACCAGGGGGACGGTCCTACGAGCAGTACTTC. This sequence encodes CASSQPGGRSYEQYF.

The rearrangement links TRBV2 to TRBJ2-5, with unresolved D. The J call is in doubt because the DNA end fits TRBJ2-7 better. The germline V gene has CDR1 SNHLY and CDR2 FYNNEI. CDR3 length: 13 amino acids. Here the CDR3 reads CASTNAALSEQYF. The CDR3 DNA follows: TGTGCCAGCACCAACGCAGCCCTCTCCGAGCAGTACTTC.

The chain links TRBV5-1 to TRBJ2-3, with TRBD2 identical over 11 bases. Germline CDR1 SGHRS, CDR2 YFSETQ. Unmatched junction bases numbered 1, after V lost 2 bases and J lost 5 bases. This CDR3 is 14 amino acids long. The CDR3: CASSFSGRGDTQYF. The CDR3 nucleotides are TGCGCCAGCAGCTTTAGCGGGAGGGGAGATACGCAGTATTTT.

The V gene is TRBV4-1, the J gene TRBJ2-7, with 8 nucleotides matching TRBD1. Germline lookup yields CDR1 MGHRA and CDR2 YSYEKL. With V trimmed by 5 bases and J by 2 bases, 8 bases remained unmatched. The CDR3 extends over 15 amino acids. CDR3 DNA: TGCGCCAGCAGCTGGTTACGACAGGGGACCTACGAGCAGTACTTC. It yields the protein CASSWLRQGTYEQYF.

CDR3 in amino acids: CASSLGVGYGYTF. CDR3 nucleotides: TGTGCCAGCAGCTTAGGGGTCGGCTATGGCTACACCTTC. The genes are TRBV11-3 and TRBJ1-2; D is ambiguous. Per germline, CDR1 SGHNT and CDR2 YENEEA. V gave up 1 base and J gave up 4 bases, with 7 bases separating them. The CDR3 spans 13 residues.

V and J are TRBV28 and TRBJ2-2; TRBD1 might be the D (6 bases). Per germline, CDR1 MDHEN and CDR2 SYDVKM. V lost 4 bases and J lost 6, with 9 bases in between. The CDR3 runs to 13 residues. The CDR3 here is CASSYRVAGELFF. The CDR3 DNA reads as TGTGCCAGCAGTTACAGGGTGGCCGGGGAGCTGTTTTTT.

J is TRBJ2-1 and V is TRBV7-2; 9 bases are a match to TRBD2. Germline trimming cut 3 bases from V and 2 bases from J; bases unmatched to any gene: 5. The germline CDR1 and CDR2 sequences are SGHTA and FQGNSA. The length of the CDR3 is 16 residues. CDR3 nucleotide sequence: TGTGCCAGCAGCTTGGACAGCGGGAGGACCTACAATGAGCAGTTCTTC. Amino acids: CASSLDSGRTYNEQFF.

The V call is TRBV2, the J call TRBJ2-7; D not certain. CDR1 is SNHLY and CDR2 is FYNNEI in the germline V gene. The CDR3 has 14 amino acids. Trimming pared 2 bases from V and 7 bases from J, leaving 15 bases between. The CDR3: CASSEMVQLGEQYF. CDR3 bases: TGTGCCAGCAGTGAAATGGTGCAGTTGGGGGAGCAGTACTTC.

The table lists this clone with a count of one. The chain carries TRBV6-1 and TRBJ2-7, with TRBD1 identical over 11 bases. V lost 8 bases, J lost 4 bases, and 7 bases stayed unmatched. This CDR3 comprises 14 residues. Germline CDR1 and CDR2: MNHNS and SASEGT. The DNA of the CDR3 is TGTGCCAGCCGAGGACAGGGGGCACCATACGAGCAGTACTTC. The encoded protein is CASRGQGAPYEQYF.

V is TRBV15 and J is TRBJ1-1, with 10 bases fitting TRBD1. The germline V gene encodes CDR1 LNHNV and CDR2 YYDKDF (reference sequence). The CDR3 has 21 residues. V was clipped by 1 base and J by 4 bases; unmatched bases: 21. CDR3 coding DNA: TGTGCCACCAGCAGAGCCACCTTGGGTTTTCTAGATAGACAGGGGGCCACTGAAGCTTTCTTT. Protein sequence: CATSRATLGFLDRQGATEAFF.

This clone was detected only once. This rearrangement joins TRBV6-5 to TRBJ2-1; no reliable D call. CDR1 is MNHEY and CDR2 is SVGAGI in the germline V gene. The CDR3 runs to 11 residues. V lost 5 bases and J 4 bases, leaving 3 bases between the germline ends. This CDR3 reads CASSKYNEQFF. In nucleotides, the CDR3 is TGTGCCAGCAGTAAGTACAATGAGCAGTTCTTC.

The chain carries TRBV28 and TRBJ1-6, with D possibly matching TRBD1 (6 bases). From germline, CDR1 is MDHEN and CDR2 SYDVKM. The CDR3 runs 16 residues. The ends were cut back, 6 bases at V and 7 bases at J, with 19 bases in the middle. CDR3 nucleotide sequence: TGTGCCAGCAGAATTGGCGGGGGCAGTTCGAATTCACCCCTCCACTTT. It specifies CASRIGGGSSNSPLHF.

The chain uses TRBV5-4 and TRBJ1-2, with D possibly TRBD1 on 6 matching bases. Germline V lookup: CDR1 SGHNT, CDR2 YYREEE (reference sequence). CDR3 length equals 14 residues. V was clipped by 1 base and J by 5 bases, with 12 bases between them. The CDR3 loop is CASSLLGAGYGYTF. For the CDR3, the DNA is TGTGCCAGCAGCTTGTTGGGGGCCGGGTATGGCTACACCTTC.

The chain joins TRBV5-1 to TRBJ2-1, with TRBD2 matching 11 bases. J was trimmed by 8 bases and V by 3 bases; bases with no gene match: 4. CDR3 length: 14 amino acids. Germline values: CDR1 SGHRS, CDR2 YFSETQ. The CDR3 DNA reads TGCGCCAGCAGCTGGTCTAGCGGGAGGTATGAGCAGTTCTTC. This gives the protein CASSWSSGRYEQFF.

The CDR3 bases are TGTGCCAGCAGCCAAGTCCGTTTGCTAGGGCTGAATGAGCAGTTCTTC. Its protein is CASSQVRLLGLNEQFF. The chain has TRBV14 and TRBJ2-1; no clear D gene. The length of the CDR3 is 16 residues. V was clipped by 1 base and J by 7 bases, with 17 bases between them. Germline lookup yields CDR1 SGHDN and CDR2 FVKESK.

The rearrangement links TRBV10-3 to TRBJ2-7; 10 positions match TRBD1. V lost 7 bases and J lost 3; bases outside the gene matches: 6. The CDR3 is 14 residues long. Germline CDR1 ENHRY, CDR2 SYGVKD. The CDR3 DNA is TGTGCCATCACCGGGACAGGGGTAAACTACGAGCAGTACTTC. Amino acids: CAITGTGVNYEQYF.

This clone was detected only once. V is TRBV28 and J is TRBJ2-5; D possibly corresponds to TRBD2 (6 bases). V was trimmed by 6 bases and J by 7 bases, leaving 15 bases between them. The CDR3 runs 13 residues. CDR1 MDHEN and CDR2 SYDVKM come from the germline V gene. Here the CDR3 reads CASSGGDEGTQYF. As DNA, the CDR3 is TGTGCCAGCAGCGGCGGGGATGAGGGGACCCAGTACTTC.

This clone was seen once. CDR3: CSAFGQGAFGYTF. The CDR3 nucleotides are TGCAGCGCCTTTGGACAGGGGGCTTTTGGCTACACCTTC. The chain carries TRBV29-1 and TRBJ1-2; 11 nucleotides match TRBD1. The CDR3 is 13 amino acids. Germline V gene lookup returns CDR1 SQVTM and CDR2 ANQGSEA. The V segment lost 7 bases and the J segment 7 bases; nucleotides outside the gene matches: 8.

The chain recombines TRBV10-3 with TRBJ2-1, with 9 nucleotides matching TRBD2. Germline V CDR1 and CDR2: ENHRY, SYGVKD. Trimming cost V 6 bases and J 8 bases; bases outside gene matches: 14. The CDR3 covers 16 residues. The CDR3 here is CAIRPNPGLALYEQFF. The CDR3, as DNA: TGTGCCATCAGACCAAACCCGGGACTAGCCCTATATGAGCAGTTCTTC.

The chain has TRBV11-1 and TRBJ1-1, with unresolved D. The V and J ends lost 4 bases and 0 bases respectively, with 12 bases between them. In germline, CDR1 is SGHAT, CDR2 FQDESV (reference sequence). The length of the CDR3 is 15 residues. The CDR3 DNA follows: TGTGCCAGCAGCTGGGGAGAGACCATGAACACTGAAGCTTTCTTT. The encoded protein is CASSWGETMNTEAFF. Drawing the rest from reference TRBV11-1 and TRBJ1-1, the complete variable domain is EAEVAQSPRYKITEKSQAVAFWCDPISGHATLYWYRQILGQGPELLVQFQDESVVDDSQLPKDRFSAERLKGVDSTLKIQPAELGDSAMYLCASSWGETMNTEAFFGQGTRLTVV.